This T cell receptor beta chain was documented in a study of blood T cell repertoires in COVID-19. V lost 5 bases, J lost 3 bases, and 6 bases stayed unmatched. CDR1 and CDR2 from the germline V gene are LNHDA and SQIVND (reference sequence). This CDR3 has 15 residues. This clone was observed a few times. In the study's own analysis: The assay estimated nucleated cells by amplifying reference gene primers. TCRdb's copy holds only in-frame clones and misses some; the assay was immunoSEQ multiplex PCR. V and J calls plus clone size are reproduced from that table; the DNA served to infer D and trimming. The sample consists of 250,000 to 350,000 clones, less than 85% of them appearing once.

V usage is TRBV19 and J usage is TRBJ2-2; 7 bases match TRBD2. Sequencing input: peripheral blood. The receptor was isolated from a human donor with COVID-19, enrolled during active disease. The donor label of this sample is uncertain. In DNA form, the CDR3 reads TGTGCCAGTAGTTGGGCGGGAGAGTACACCGGGGAGCTGTTTTTT. This translates into CASSWAGEYTGELFF.